One T cell receptor beta chain is described in this entry. The data belong to a study of control samples from healthy donors and cancer patients. Some clones are missing from TCRdb's copy, which holds only in-frame ones; the method was immunoSEQ multiplex PCR. The sample holds about 130,000 clones, approximately 92% seen once. The V end lost 3 bases, the J end lost 3 bases, and 16 bases lay between the germline ends. The CDR3 has 16 residues. CDR1 is LNHDA and CDR2 is SQIVND in the germline V gene (reference sequence). Sample: blood. This TCR derives from a man aged 35 to 55 in good health. V is TRBV19 and J is TRBJ2-3; D perhaps matches TRBD2 (6 bases). The CDR3 nucleotides read TGTGCCAGTAGTATCGCTCCCGGGACTCTTACAGATACGCAGTATTTT. Translating it yields CASSIAPGTLTDTQYF. The full variable domain, rest sourced from reference TRBV19 and TRBJ2-3, is DGGITQSPKYLFRKEGQNVTLSCEQNLNHDAMYWYRQDPGQGLRLIYYSQIVNDFQKGDIAEGYSVSREKKESFPLTVTSAQKNPTAFYLCASSIAPGTLTDTQYFGPGTRLTVL.